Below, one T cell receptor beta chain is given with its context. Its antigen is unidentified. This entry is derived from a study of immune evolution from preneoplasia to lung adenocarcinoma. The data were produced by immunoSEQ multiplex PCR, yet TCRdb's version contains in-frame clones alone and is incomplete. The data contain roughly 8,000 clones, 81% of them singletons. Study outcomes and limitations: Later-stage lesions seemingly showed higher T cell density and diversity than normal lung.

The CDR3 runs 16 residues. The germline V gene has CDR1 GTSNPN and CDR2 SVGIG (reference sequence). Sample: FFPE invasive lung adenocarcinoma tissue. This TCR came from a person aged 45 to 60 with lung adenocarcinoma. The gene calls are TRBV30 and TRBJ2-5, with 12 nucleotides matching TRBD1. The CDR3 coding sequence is TGTGCTGTCACTTCTGGGACAGGGGGCTCCAGGGGTACCCAGTACTTC. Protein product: CAVTSGTGGSRGTQYF.